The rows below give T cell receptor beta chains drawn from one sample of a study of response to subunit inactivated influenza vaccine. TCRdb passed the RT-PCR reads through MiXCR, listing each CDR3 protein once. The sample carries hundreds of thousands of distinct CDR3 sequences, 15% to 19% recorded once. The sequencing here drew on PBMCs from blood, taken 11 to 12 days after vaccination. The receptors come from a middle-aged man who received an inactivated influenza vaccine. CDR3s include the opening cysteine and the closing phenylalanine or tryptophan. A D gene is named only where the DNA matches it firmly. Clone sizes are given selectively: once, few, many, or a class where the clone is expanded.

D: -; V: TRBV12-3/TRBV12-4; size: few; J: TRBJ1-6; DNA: TGTGCCAGCCGCTCAGGGGAGAATTCACCCCTCCACTTT; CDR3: CASRSGENSPLHF
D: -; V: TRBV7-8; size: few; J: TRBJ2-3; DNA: TGTGCCAGCACCAAACCCCGGGCTTCCGCACACACAGATACGCAGTATTTT; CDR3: CASTKPRASAHTDTQYF
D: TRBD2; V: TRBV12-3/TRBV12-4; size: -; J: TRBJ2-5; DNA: TGTGCCAGCAGTCTGGGACTAGCGCCGCAAAAGACCCAGTACTTC; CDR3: CASSLGLAPQKTQYF
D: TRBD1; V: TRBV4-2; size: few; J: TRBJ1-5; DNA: TGTGCCAGCAGCTCCGAACAGGGGGCTAGGGGCAATCAGCCCCAGCATTTT; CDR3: CASSSEQGARGNQPQHF
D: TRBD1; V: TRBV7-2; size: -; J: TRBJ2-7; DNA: TGTGCCAGCAGCCTCTACCCGGGACAGGCGACCTACGAGCAGTACTTC; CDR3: CASSLYPGQATYEQYF
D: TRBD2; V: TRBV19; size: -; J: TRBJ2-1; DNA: TGTGCCAGTAGCGGGACTAGCGGGAGCTCTCTTTGGGAGCAGTTCTTC; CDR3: CASSGTSGSSLWEQFF
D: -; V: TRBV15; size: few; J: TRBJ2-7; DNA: TGTGCCACCAGCAGAGTTTCTAGGTCGGGCGAGCAGTACTTC; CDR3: CATSRVSRSGEQYF
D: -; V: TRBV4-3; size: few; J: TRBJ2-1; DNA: TGCGCCAGCAGCCAAGATCCCCATGGGGCGCGAAGAGACAATGAGCAGTTCTTC; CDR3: CASSQDPHGARRDNEQFF
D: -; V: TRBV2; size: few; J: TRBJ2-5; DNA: TGTGCCAGCTGGTCTAGCTTGGAGACCCAGTACTTC; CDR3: CASWSSLETQYF
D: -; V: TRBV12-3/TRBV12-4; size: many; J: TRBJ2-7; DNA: TGTGCCAGCAGCGGGGGCTCCTACGAGCAGTACTTC; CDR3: CASSGGSYEQYF
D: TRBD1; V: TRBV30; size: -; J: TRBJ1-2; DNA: TGTGCCTCGATGGACAGGGCAAACTATGGCTACACCTTC; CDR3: CASMDRANYGYTF
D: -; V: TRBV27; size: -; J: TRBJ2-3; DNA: TGTGCCAGCAGTTTATCACACTACACAGATACGCAGTATTTT; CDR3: CASSLSHYTDTQYF
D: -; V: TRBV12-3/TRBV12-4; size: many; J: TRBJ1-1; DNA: TGTGCCAGCAGTTTAGGGAGGGCTTTCTTT; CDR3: CASSLGRAFF
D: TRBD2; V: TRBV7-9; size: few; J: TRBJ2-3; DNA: TGTGCCAGCAGCTTACCACTAGCGAGACCCTCGGATACGCAGTATTTT; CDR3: CASSLPLARPSDTQYF
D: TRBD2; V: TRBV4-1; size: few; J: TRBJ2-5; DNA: TGCGCCAGCAGCCACCCCGTCAAGCGGGGACAAGAGACCCAGTACTTC; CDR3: CASSHPVKRGQETQYF
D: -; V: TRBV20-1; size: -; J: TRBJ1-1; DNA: TGCAGTGCTAGAACTGGTGGGCCTGGAGAAGCTTTCTTT; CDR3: CSARTGGPGEAFF
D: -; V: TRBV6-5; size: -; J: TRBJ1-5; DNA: TGTGCCAGCAGTTATGACAGGCGGAATCAGCCCCAGCATTTT; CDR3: CASSYDRRNQPQHF
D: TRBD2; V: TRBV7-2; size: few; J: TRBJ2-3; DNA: TGTGCCAGCAGCTTTAGCGGGGGGAGGGCAGATACGCAGTATTTT; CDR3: CASSFSGGRADTQYF
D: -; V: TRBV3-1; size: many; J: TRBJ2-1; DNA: TGTGCCAGCAGCCAATTGTACAATGAGCAGTTCTTC; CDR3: CASSQLYNEQFF
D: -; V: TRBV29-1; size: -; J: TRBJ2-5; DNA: TGCAGCGTTGAAAAGGTCGGCAGGGATGGGACCCAGTACTTC; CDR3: CSVEKVGRDGTQYF
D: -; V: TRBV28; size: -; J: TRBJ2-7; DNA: TGTGCCAGCAGTAAAGATGTTTCAGGTGGCTCCTACGAGCAGTACTTC; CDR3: CASSKDVSGGSYEQYF
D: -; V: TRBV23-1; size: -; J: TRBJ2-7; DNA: TGCGCCACTCCCGGGCTAACATACTACGAGCAGTACTTC; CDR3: CATPGLTYYEQYF
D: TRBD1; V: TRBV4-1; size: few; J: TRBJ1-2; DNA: TGCGCCAGCAGCCAAGGGGACAGCCAAAACTATGGCTACACCTTC; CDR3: CASSQGDSQNYGYTF
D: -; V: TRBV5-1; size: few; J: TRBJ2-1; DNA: TGCGCCAGCACCCGGGCTGGACAGCAATCCTACAATGAGCAGTTCTTC; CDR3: CASTRAGQQSYNEQFF
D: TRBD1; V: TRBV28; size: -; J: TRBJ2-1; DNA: TGTGCCAGCAGTCACACACAGGGGGCCCATGAGCAGTTCTTC; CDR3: CASSHTQGAHEQFF
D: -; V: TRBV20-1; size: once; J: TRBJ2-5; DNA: TGCAGTGCTAGGGGGGGGCACAAGTTAGAGACCCAGTACTTC; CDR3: CSARGGHKLETQYF
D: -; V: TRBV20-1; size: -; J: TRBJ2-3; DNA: TGCAGTGCTAGAGCCCCACTAGATACGCAGTATTTT; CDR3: CSARAPLDTQYF
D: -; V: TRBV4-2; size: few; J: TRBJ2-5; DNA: TGTGCCAGCAGCGGGACACCTGGGGGGACCCAGTACTTC; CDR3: CASSGTPGGTQYF
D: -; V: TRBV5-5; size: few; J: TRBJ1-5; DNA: TGTGCCAGCAGCCCCCCGAATGGGCCCCAGCATTTT; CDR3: CASSPPNGPQHF
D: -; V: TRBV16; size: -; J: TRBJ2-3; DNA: TGTGCCAGCAGCCAATCGCGCGGAGGCACAGATACGCAGTATTTT; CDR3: CASSQSRGGTDTQYF
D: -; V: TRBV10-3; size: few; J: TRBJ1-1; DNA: TGTGCCATCAGTGCAGGGGCGGGTCGCGCTGAAGCTTTCTTT; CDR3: CAISAGAGRAEAFF
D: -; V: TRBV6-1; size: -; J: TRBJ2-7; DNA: TGTGCCAGCAGTGGCCCTAGGACAGTGTACGAGCAGTACTTC; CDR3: CASSGPRTVYEQYF
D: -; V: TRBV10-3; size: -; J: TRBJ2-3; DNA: TGTGCCATCAGCAGACCGGGAACGGATACGCAGTATTTT; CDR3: CAISRPGTDTQYF
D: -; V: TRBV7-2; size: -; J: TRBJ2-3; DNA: TGTGCCAGCAGCTCTGGGCTAGCCGCAGATACGCAGTATTTT; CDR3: CASSSGLAADTQYF
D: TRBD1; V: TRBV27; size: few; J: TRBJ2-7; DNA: TGTGCCAGCAGTTCGAGGACAGGTACTCCCGAGCAGTACTTC; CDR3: CASSSRTGTPEQYF